Following are 12 T cell receptor beta chains from one sample sequenced in a study of T cell repertoires in cytomegalovirus infection. TCRdb reanalysed the reads using MiXCR and keeps one entry per CDR3 protein. The sample lists about 160,000 distinct CDR3 sequences; roughly 21% were seen once. These TCRs' antigens remain unknown. Sequenced here: CD8+ T cells from cultured PBMCs, sampled from culture after CMV antigen stimulation. The receptors shown here come from a human donor in good health (CMV status not recorded). Some clones in this sample may be carry-over from other donors' samples.

This clonotype was seen only a few times. This chain connects TRBV7-9 to TRBJ2-1, with a weak D call TRBD1 (8 bases). Germline-derived CDR1 and CDR2 are SEHNR and FQNEAQ (reference sequence). Trimming shortened V by 4 bases and J by 6 bases, and 16 bases separated the two germline ends. The CDR3 is 15 amino acids. CDR3 in amino acids: CASSSRHRGGNEQFF. CDR3 sequence (DNA): TGTGCCAGCAGCTCGCGTCACAGGGGGGGCAATGAGCAGTTCTTC.

The J gene is TRBJ2-3, the V gene TRBV9; TRBD2 might be the D (6 bases). V shed 0 bases and J shed 1 base, with 9 bases lying between them. Per the germline V gene, CDR1 is SGDLS and CDR2 is YYNGEE. The CDR3 is made up of 15 amino acids. CDR3: CASSVGGGGTDTQYF. CDR3 sequence (DNA): TGTGCCAGCAGCGTAGGGGGCGGGGGCACAGATACGCAGTATTTT. The variable domain in full, completed from reference TRBV9 and TRBJ2-3, reads DSGVTQTPKHLITATGQRVTLRCSPRSGDLSVYWYQQSLDQGLQFLIQYYNGEERAKGNILERFSAQQFPDLHSELNLSSLELGDSALYFCASSVGGGGTDTQYFGPGTRLTVL.

The rearrangement uses TRBV7-2 and TRBJ2-7; 16 positions agree with TRBD2. This CDR3 comprises 17 residues. V dropped 5 bases and J dropped 0; count of bases not matched to a gene: 4. CDR1 SGHTA and CDR2 FQGNSA come from the germline V gene. The CDR3 DNA follows: TGTGCCAGCAGCCAGGGACTAGCGGGGGGGCCCTCCTACGAGCAGTACTTC. Its protein is CASSQGLAGGPSYEQYF.

The chain is built from TRBV7-9 and TRBJ1-1; maybe TRBD1 (6 bases). Germline V lookup: CDR1 SEHNR, CDR2 FQNEAQ (reference sequence). This CDR3 contains 12 residues. The V end lost 3 bases, the J end lost 11 bases, and 13 bases lay between the germline ends. The chain's CDR3 is CASSFTRDNAFF. The CDR3 DNA reads TGTGCCAGCAGCTTTACACGGGACAACGCTTTCTTT.

The chain combines TRBV7-1 with TRBJ2-3; 8 bases line up with TRBD2. TRBV7-1 is designated an ORF whose function remains uncertain. J was trimmed by 11 bases and V by 3 bases; bases with no gene match: 19. The CDR3 extends over 17 amino acids. The chain's CDR3 is CASSSIDRLGGALGQYF. The CDR3, as DNA: TGTGCCAGCAGCTCTATTGACAGGCTCGGGGGGGCCTTGGGGCAGTATTTT.

This clonotype was seen a few times. The V and J genes are TRBV5-1 and TRBJ1-1; the match to TRBD1 covers 7 bases. The V gene end was trimmed by 4 bases and the J gene end by 7 bases; junction bases not matched to a gene: 7. The germline V gene has CDR1 SGHRS and CDR2 YFSETQ. The CDR3 contains 13 residues. Here the CDR3 DNA reads TGCGCCAGCAGCCCTGGACAGGAAAGTGAAGCTTTCTTT. Its translation is CASSPGQESEAFF.

The chain recombines TRBV7-2 with TRBJ2-3; the D gene is possibly TRBD2 (6 bases). Trimming removed 5 bases from V and 3 bases from J, with 24 bases in between. There are 18 residues in the CDR3. Germline CDR1 and CDR2: SGHTA and FQGNSA. The CDR3 nucleotides read TGTGCCAGCAGCCAAGGGTTACGTGGGGGGTCCCCTACAGATACGCAGTATTTT. Translated, it gives CASSQGLRGGSPTDTQYF.

This clonotype was seen more than once but under ten times. The V call is TRBV19, the J call TRBJ1-2; D is uncertain. V lost 6 bases to trimming and J lost 3 bases, with 14 bases between them. This CDR3 region has 14 residues. Germline-derived CDR1 and CDR2 are LNHDA and SQIVND (reference sequence). CDR3 residues: CASSQVPEDYGYTF. Written as DNA, the CDR3 is TGTGCCAGTAGCCAGGTTCCCGAAGACTATGGCTACACCTTC.

This clonotype was counted a few times. V gene TRBV7-9 combines with J gene TRBJ1-4; D call uncertain. Per the germline V gene, CDR1 is SEHNR and CDR2 is FQNEAQ (reference sequence). V lost 2 bases and J lost 4, with 8 bases in between. The CDR3 spans 14 residues. The CDR3 is CASSLSTRNEKLFF. The CDR3 DNA reads as TGTGCCAGCAGCTTATCCACCCGTAATGAAAAACTGTTTTTT.

CDR3 nucleotides: TGTGCCAGCACACAGTTGAACACTGAAGCTTTCTTT. As protein: CASTQLNTEAFF. V and J are TRBV13 and TRBJ1-1; D remains unclear. There are 12 residues in the CDR3. Germline CDR1 PRHDT, CDR2 FYEKMQ (reference sequence). Trimming left V 7 bases short and J 0 bases short, with 6 bases between.

This clonotype came up a few times. V and J are TRBV7-8 and TRBJ2-1, with D maybe TRBD1 (5 bases). This CDR3 region has 15 residues. The V gene lost 1 base and the J gene lost 12 bases, with 19 bases spanning the gap. Per the germline V gene, CDR1 is SGHVS and CDR2 is FQNEAQ. CDR3 sequence reads: CASSLVQGNRAGQFF. The DNA of the CDR3 is TGTGCCAGCAGCTTAGTCCAGGGAAATAGGGCAGGGCAGTTCTTC. Drawing the rest from reference TRBV7-8 and TRBJ2-1, the complete variable domain is GAGVSQSPRYKVAKRGQDVALRCDPISGHVSLFWYQQALGQGPEFLTYFQNEAQLDKSGLPSDRFFAERPEGSVSTLKIQRTQQEDSAVYLCASSLVQGNRAGQFFGPGTRLTVL.

In its sample, this clonotype was seen a few times. The V and J genes are TRBV6-5 and TRBJ2-2, with 10 nucleotides matching TRBD2. The CDR3 length is 15 residues. The junction had 3 bases not matched to a gene; V was cut back by 2 bases and J by 6 bases. The germline CDR1 and CDR2 sequences are MNHEY and SVGAGI. In DNA form, the CDR3 reads TGTGCCAGCAGTTACGCTAGCGGGGGAGCCGGGGAGCTGTTTTTT. Amino acids: CASSYASGGAGELFF.